This T cell receptor (beta chain) was sequenced for a study of cytomegalovirus exposure and HLA in healthy donors. As to this clone: Its antigen remains unknown.

V lost 4 bases, J lost 16 bases, and 15 bases stayed unmatched. This CDR3 contains 14 residues. Germline CDR1 is LGHNA and CDR2 is YNFKEQ. Study-wide results and limits: For TCR beta chains, V- and J-gene trimming was later linked to a missense DCLRE1C variant.

The PCR had 60 Vbeta and 13 Jbeta primers. Using immunoSEQ multiplex PCR, the repertoire was profiled, and TCRdb retains in-frame clones only, with some absent. The sample data list about 75,000 clones. The sample comprised PBMCs. V and J are TRBV4-2 and TRBJ2-1; 8 bases align to TRBD1. The sequence was collected from a man aged 35-49 years in good health and CMV-seronegative. CDR3 sequence reads: CASSPGQGRNYRFF. In DNA form, the CDR3 reads TGTGCCAGCAGCCCCGGACAGGGAAGAAATTATCGATTCTTC.